The entry that follows covers one T cell receptor beta chain sequence. The record originates from a study of blood T cell repertoires in COVID-19. Study-wide background: From T cells, B-cell-depleted T cells, or PBMCs came the material, which was cDNA or gDNA.

Study processing details: For nucleated cells, counts were estimated from reference gene primer amplification. TCRdb keeps only in-frame clones here, not all; method: immunoSEQ multiplex PCR. That table supplies the V and J calls and clone size; D and trimming were determined from the DNA. The sample has roughly 70,000 clones; around 80% are singletons. Between the trimmed V and J ends, which lost 6 bases and 2 bases, there was a span of 14 bases. Germline V lookup: CDR1 MNHNY, CDR2 SVGAGI (reference sequence). This CDR3 is 14 amino acids long. This chain uses TRBV6-6 with TRBJ2-7; no definite D call. The clonotype comes from a human donor in a cohort sampled during active COVID-19. The sample was peripheral blood. This chain's CDR3 is CASSREPQTYEQYF. CDR3 nucleotides: TGTGCCAGCAGCCGAGAGCCCCAAACCTACGAGCAGTACTTC.